The 28 T cell receptor beta chains listed next were all sequenced from one sample in a study of blood T cell repertoires in COVID-19. Produced via immunoSEQ multiplex PCR; TCRdb's table is partial and in-frame only. This repertoire shows some 120,000 clones, about nine tenths found once; its top ten account for 1.5% to 2%. Specimen: peripheral blood. The receptor set was obtained from a human donor with active COVID-19. The donor label of this sample is uncertain.

As concerns this clone: The sample holds other DNA sequences that translate to the same CDR3. This chain connects TRBV6-8 to TRBJ2-2, with 12 bases lining up with TRBD1. Germline lookup yields CDR1 MNHGY and CDR2 SAAAGT. This CDR3 region has 21 residues. J gave up 7 bases and V 6 bases, and 24 bases lay outside the gene matches. The CDR3 DNA sequence: TGTGCCAGCAGGCCCTTGTACTCCGGGACAGGGGGCATGAGTAGTATCGGGGAGCTGTTTTTT. Its protein is CASRPLYSGTGGMSSIGELFF.

V usage is TRBV19 and J usage is TRBJ2-1, with 11 bases aligning to TRBD2. Germline values: CDR1 LNHDA, CDR2 SQIVND (reference sequence). This CDR3 is built from 14 residues. V shed 3 bases and J 8 bases; nucleotides not matched to a gene: 3. The CDR3 loop is CASSISGGAHEQFF. The CDR3 coding sequence is TGTGCCAGTAGTATTAGCGGGGGGGCGCATGAGCAGTTCTTC.

The chain joins TRBV28 to TRBJ1-6, with 8 bases fitting TRBD1. Germline loops: CDR1 MDHEN, CDR2 SYDVKM. The CDR3 runs 15 residues. V dropped 7 bases and J dropped 7; count of bases not matched to a gene: 9. CDR3 in amino acids: CASTRQGLENSPLHF. DNA for the CDR3: TGTGCCAGCACCCGACAGGGGTTGGAAAATTCACCCCTCCACTTT.

A few counts support this clone. This chain links TRBV10-3 with TRBJ1-6, with 9 bases that match TRBD1. With 4 bases clipped from V and 9 bases from J, the junction kept 1 base outside the gene matches. Germline CDR1 reads ENHRY; CDR2 reads SYGVKD. The CDR3 contains 13 residues. In DNA, the CDR3 is TGTGCCATCAGTGGGGACAGGGTTTCACCCCTCCACTTT. Its translation is CAISGDRVSPLHF.

V usage is TRBV5-6 and J usage is TRBJ2-3; D call uncertain. The CDR3 runs 14 residues. Trimming took off 1 base at V and 6 bases at J, with 12 bases between the two ends. Germline CDR1 SGHDT, CDR2 YYEEEE. The CDR3 region has the DNA TGTGCCAGCAGCTTGACTGCCCGCCCGGATACGCAGTATTTT. It encodes CASSLTARPDTQYF.

The rearrangement uses TRBV4-3 and TRBJ2-7; D is uncertain. V shed 1 base and J shed 2 bases, with 9 bases lying between them. The CDR3 has 14 amino acids. Germline lookup yields CDR1 LGHNA and CDR2 YSLEER. CDR3 bases: TGCGCCAGCAGCCAAGGGCGGCAAACCTACGAGCAGTACTTC. Translating gives CASSQGRQTYEQYF.

The V and J genes are TRBV7-9 and TRBJ1-1, with unresolved D. Per germline, CDR1 SEHNR and CDR2 FQNEAQ (reference sequence). Trimming cost V 7 bases and J 0 bases, with 9 bases left between them. This CDR3 is built from 13 residues. For the CDR3, the DNA is TGTGCCAGCACAAAACCCATGAACACTGAAGCTTTCTTT. Translating gives CASTKPMNTEAFF. The complete variable domain, with remaining parts taken from reference TRBV7-9 and TRBJ1-1, reads DTGVSQNPRHKITKRGQNVTFRCDPISEHNRLYWYRQTLGQGPEFLTYFQNEAQLEKSRLLSDRFSAERPKGSFSTLEIQRTEQGDSAMYLCASTKPMNTEAFFGQGTRLTVV.

The V and J genes are TRBV9 and TRBJ2-2; TRBD2 matches 10 bases. Germline V gene data show CDR1 as SGDLS and CDR2 as YYNGEE. V lost 2 bases and J lost 5; bases outside the gene matches: 9. The CDR3 is made up of 17 amino acids. The CDR3 spells CASSVGLAGVGTGELFF. The CDR3 DNA reads as TGTGCCAGCAGCGTCGGGCTAGCGGGGGTGGGGACCGGGGAGCTGTTTTTT.

V usage is TRBV15 and J usage is TRBJ1-1; D not certain. Trimming took off 5 bases at V and 0 bases at J, with 16 bases between the two ends. CDR1 is LNHNV, CDR2 YYDKDF, per germline (reference sequence). This CDR3 is 16 amino acids long. CDR3 sequence (DNA): TGTGCCACCAGCCCCATGGGCCAGGCCATGAACACTGAAGCTTTCTTT. Translation: CATSPMGQAMNTEAFF.

The chain joins TRBV5-1 to TRBJ1-6, with D perhaps matching TRBD1 (5 bases). Trimming left V 0 bases short and J 5 bases short, with 15 bases between. CDR3 length: 17 residues. Germline V gives CDR1 SGHRS, CDR2 YFSETQ. CDR3 protein: CASSLVGVTLHNSPLHF. In nucleotides, the CDR3 is TGCGCCAGCAGCTTGGTAGGGGTGACGCTCCATAATTCACCCCTCCACTTT.

The chain carries TRBV27 and TRBJ2-3; tentatively, D is TRBD2 (6 bases). The CDR3 covers 16 residues. CDR1 is MNHEY and CDR2 is SMNVEV in the germline V gene (reference sequence). The V end was cut by 10 bases, the J end by 0 bases, with 20 bases between. The CDR3 nucleotides read TGTGCCACCAAGAGACGGGACTCCATTAGCACAGATACGCAGTATTTT. Translated, it gives CATKRRDSISTDTQYF.

V and J are TRBV4-2 and TRBJ2-3; TRBD2 agrees at 9 bases. The CDR3 loop spans 18 amino acids. Germline trimming cut 1 base from V and 2 bases from J; bases unmatched to any gene: 10. CDR1 and CDR2 from the germline V gene are LGHNA and YNFKEQ. The CDR3 is CASSQVSRGGHTTDTQYF. The CDR3 DNA follows: TGTGCCAGCAGCCAAGTTTCGCGGGGGGGCCATACCACAGATACGCAGTATTTT.

CDR3 in amino acids: CASSRTGTYNEQFF. The CDR3, as DNA: TGTGCCAGCTCACGGACGGGGACCTACAATGAGCAGTTCTTC. V is TRBV18 and J is TRBJ2-1, with a possible D match to TRBD2 (5 bases). The CDR3 is 14 residues long. Trimming cost V 4 bases and J 2 bases, with 9 bases left between them. The germline V gene has CDR1 KGHSH and CDR2 LQKENI.

The chain couples TRBV27 to TRBJ1-5; TRBD1 matches 8 bases. The trim removed 2 bases at V and 5 bases at J, leaving 11 bases unmatched. Germline CDR1 is MNHEY and CDR2 is SMNVEV (reference sequence). The CDR3 is made up of 17 amino acids. The CDR3 DNA reads as TGTGCCAGCAGTTTAAATGCCGGGACAGGAAATTATCAGCCCCAGCATTTT. Protein: CASSLNAGTGNYQPQHF.

The chain couples TRBV4-1 to TRBJ2-2; TRBD1 matches at 11 bases. The CDR3 loop spans 16 amino acids. The germline V gene encodes CDR1 MGHRA and CDR2 YSYEKL. V was pared by 3 bases and J by 2 bases, with 2 bases of the junction left unmatched. CDR3 sequence reads: CASSQGQGVNTGELFF. CDR3 coding DNA: TGCGCCAGCAGCCAGGGACAGGGGGTCAACACCGGGGAGCTGTTTTTT.

The chain joins TRBV19 to TRBJ1-4, with 8 bases aligning to TRBD1. Germline V gene sequence: CDR1 LNHDA, CDR2 SQIVND (reference sequence). Trimming took 4 bases from V and 7 from J; bases not matched to a gene: 11. The CDR3 covers 16 residues. The CDR3 bases are TGTGCCAGTAGTAACGGACAGGGAACCATGTTTGAAAAACTGTTTTTT. This encodes CASSNGQGTMFEKLFF.

The rearrangement uses TRBV5-6 and TRBJ2-1, with 10 bases that match TRBD2. In germline, CDR1 is SGHDT, CDR2 YYEEEE. This CDR3 spans 15 amino acids. V shed 4 bases, J shed 8 bases, and the junction held 9 bases outside the gene matches. This CDR3 reads CASSPDGLAVYEQFF. In nucleotides, the CDR3 is TGTGCCAGCAGCCCTGATGGACTAGCGGTGTATGAGCAGTTCTTC.

This chain links TRBV6-2 or TRBV6-3 with TRBJ2-1; TRBD2 is a possible D gene (6 bases). From germline, CDR1 is MNHEY and CDR2 SVGEGT. The length of the CDR3 is 14 residues. V lost 2 bases and J lost 7, with 12 bases in between. The CDR3 nucleotides read TGTGCCAGCAGTTACACGGCAGGGACTAATGAGCAGTTCTTC. Encoded protein: CASSYTAGTNEQFF.

By frequency in the sample, this clone is large (0.1 to 1%). V is TRBV2 and J is TRBJ1-2; perhaps TRBD1 as D (5 bases). This CDR3 has 14 residues. V was clipped by 3 bases and J by 4 bases, with 12 bases between them. Germline V gene data show CDR1 as SNHLY and CDR2 as FYNNEI. CDR3 coding DNA: TGTGCCAGCAGTGACTTAAGACAGCCCTATGGCTACACCTTC. It encodes CASSDLRQPYGYTF.

The V and J genes are TRBV12-3 or TRBV12-4 and TRBJ2-3, with D perhaps TRBD2 (5 bases). There are 13 residues in the CDR3. V was clipped by 6 bases and J by 5 bases, with 12 bases between them. DNA of the CDR3: TGTGCCAGCAGCCGCCAAGGACTAGATACGCAGTATTTT. Translation gives CASSRQGLDTQYF.

This clone appeared once. CDR3 protein: CASSRATLGLAAEQYF. In DNA, the CDR3 is TGTGCCAGCAGTCGTGCCACTCTTGGACTAGCGGCCGAGCAGTACTTC. The gene calls are TRBV27 and TRBJ2-7; 10 bases agree with TRBD2. There are 16 residues in the CDR3. From germline, CDR1 is MNHEY and CDR2 SMNVEV (reference sequence). Germline trimming cut 5 bases from V and 6 bases from J; bases unmatched to any gene: 13.

This clone has just one count. The gene calls are TRBV29-1 and TRBJ2-4; the D is unclear. Germline V gives CDR1 SQVTM, CDR2 ANQGSEA. The CDR3 extends over 11 amino acids. The V gene lost 2 bases and the J gene lost 15 bases, with 14 bases spanning the gap. CDR3 residues: CSVEYTKRRYF. The CDR3 DNA sequence: TGCAGCGTTGAATACACGAAGCGAAGGTACTTC. The variable domain in full, completed from reference TRBV29-1 and TRBJ2-4, reads SAVISQKPSRDICQRGTSLTIQCQVDSQVTMMFWYRQQPGQSLTLIATANQGSEATYESGFVIDKFPISRPNLTFSTLTVSNMSPEDSSIYLCSVEYTKRRYFGAGTRLSVL.

This rearrangement joins TRBV6-5 to TRBJ1-2; TRBD1 aligns across 8 bases. The CDR3 covers 15 residues. Germline trimming cut 6 bases from V and 3 bases from J; bases unmatched to any gene: 9. CDR1 is MNHEY, CDR2 SVGAGI, per germline. The CDR3 coding sequence is TGTGCCAGCAGCGACTGGACAGGGAACTACTATGGCTACACCTTC. Translation gives CASSDWTGNYYGYTF.

This clone occurred once. The V call is TRBV20-1, the J call TRBJ2-5; D uncertain. The CDR3 contains 11 residues. V lost 4 bases and J lost 5, with 8 bases in between. The germline CDR1 and CDR2 sequences are DFQATT and SNEGSKA (reference sequence). CDR3 coding DNA: TGCAGTGCTAATCAGGTGGAGACCCAGTACTTC. Residues: CSANQVETQYF.

The chain carries TRBV19 and TRBJ2-1, with TRBD2 identical over 10 bases. The trim removed 1 base at V and 4 bases at J, leaving 4 bases unmatched. Germline assignment: CDR1 LNHDA and CDR2 SQIVND (reference sequence). CDR3 size: 16 residues. CDR3 nucleotides: TGTGCCAGTAGTATAGGGCTAGCGGGGGTGTACAATGAGCAGTTCTTC. It specifies CASSIGLAGVYNEQFF.

This clone appeared once. The V and J genes are TRBV5-6 and TRBJ2-5, with TRBD1 matching 10 bases. J gave up 1 base and V 4 bases, and 7 bases lay outside the gene matches. The CDR3 loop spans 16 amino acids. The germline V gene has CDR1 SGHDT and CDR2 YYEEEE. CDR3 DNA sequence: TGTGCCAGCAGCCCTTCCAGGGACAGGGGCCAAGAGACCCAGTACTTC. This sequence encodes CASSPSRDRGQETQYF.

CDR3 coding DNA: TGTGCCAGCAGACACGACAGAAATGAGCAGTTCTTC. Amino acid sequence: CASRHDRNEQFF. V is TRBV5-4 and J is TRBJ2-1; D is possibly TRBD1 (5 bases). Germline assignment: CDR1 SGHNT and CDR2 YYREEE (reference sequence). Trimming shortened V by 5 bases and J by 7 bases, and 10 bases separated the two germline ends. The CDR3 has 12 amino acids.

The chain uses TRBV5-1 and TRBJ2-7, with D hard to call. The CDR3 has 13 amino acids. The germline CDR1 and CDR2 sequences are SGHRS and YFSETQ. Trimming pared 0 bases from V and 3 bases from J, leaving 7 bases between. The CDR3 loop is CASSLDSGYEQYF. CDR3 DNA: TGCGCCAGCAGCTTGGATTCAGGCTACGAGCAGTACTTC. Based on the CDR3 plus reference TRBV5-1 and TRBJ2-7, the full variable domain is KAGVTQTPRYLIKTRGQQVTLSCSPISGHRSVSWYQQTPGQGLQFLFEYFSETQRNKGNFPGRFSGRQFSNSRSEMNVSTLELGDSALYLCASSLDSGYEQYFGPGTRLTVT.